This TCR beta chain was captured in a study of Graves' ophthalmopathy and Graves' hyperthyroidism. Germline CDR1 PRHDT, CDR2 FYEKMQ (reference sequence). Trimming took 5 bases from V and 0 from J, leaving 14 bases between them. The CDR3 sequence is 16 residues long. Amplified TCR beta CDR3 regions were obtained using RNA transcripts as template. HTBI-primed RT-PCR formed the first round, and a multiplex PCR formed the second. TCRdb passed the multiplex PCR reads through MiXCR, listing each CDR3 protein once. Of 40,000 to 50,000 distinct CDR3 sequences listed, over 40% were seen once; the top ten hold approximately 23%.

This clonotype was obtained from an adult man with Graves' ophthalmopathy. The gene calls are TRBV13 and TRBJ1-3; D remains unclear. The sample consisted of peripheral blood. The CDR3 protein is CASSRSGRLSGNTIYF. The CDR3 nucleotides are TGTGCCAGCAGCCGGTCAGGACGCCTCTCTGGAAACACCATATATTTT.